Each of the 18 T cell receptor beta chains below was sequenced from the same sample in a study of T cell changes during pregnancy in multiple sclerosis. Clones were read by immunoSEQ multiplex PCR, and TCRdb kept only the in-frame ones, dropping some. The repertoire holds 30,000 to 40,000 clones, with 80% to 90% as singletons. The sample was CD8+ T cells from peripheral blood mononuclear cells, taken in the third trimester of pregnancy. The receptors stem from a female donor with multiple sclerosis, enrolled in a pregnancy study.

This chain joins TRBV5-6 and TRBJ2-1, with TRBD2 matching over 9 bases. V was pared by 4 bases and J by 13 bases, with 3 bases of the junction left unmatched. Germline values: CDR1 SGHDT, CDR2 YYEEEE. This CDR3 contains 11 residues. The CDR3 loop reads CASSHSGGQFF. CDR3 nucleotide sequence: TGTGCCAGCAGCCATAGCGGGGGTCAGTTCTTC.

The rearrangement links TRBV9 to TRBJ2-1; 9 bases fit TRBD1. Germline CDR1 reads SGDLS; CDR2 reads YYNGEE. The ends lost 4 bases at V and 9 bases at J; junction bases unmatched: 8. The CDR3 runs 14 residues. CDR3 sequence (DNA): TGTGCCAGCAGCCCGACAGGGGGAGTAGTTGAGCAGTTCTTC. Residues: CASSPTGGVVEQFF.

The rearrangement links TRBV10-3 to TRBJ1-2; maybe TRBD1 (5 bases). V was shortened by 0 bases and J by 5 bases, with 16 bases between the two germline ends. The germline CDR1 and CDR2 sequences are ENHRY and SYGVKD. This CDR3 region has 16 residues. Here the CDR3 DNA reads TGTGCCATCAGTGAGTCGAGGGAGGACATTAGTTATGGCTACACCTTC. Translated, it gives CAISESREDISYGYTF.

The chain employs TRBV11-3 and TRBJ2-3; 11 nucleotides align to TRBD2. From germline, CDR1 is SGHNT and CDR2 YENEEA. Germline trimming cut 2 bases from V and 3 bases from J; bases unmatched to any gene: 7. The length of the CDR3 is 17 residues. CDR3 sequence (DNA): TGTGCCAGCAGCTTAACTAGCGGGGGAACTCGTACAGATACGCAGTATTTT. It specifies CASSLTSGGTRTDTQYF.

CDR3 sequence reads: CASSPWAGSTEAFF. CDR3 nucleotides: TGCGCCAGCAGCCCGTGGGCGGGGTCCACTGAAGCTTTCTTT. The rearrangement links TRBV4-1 to TRBJ1-1; D gene ambiguous. CDR1 and CDR2 (germline): MGHRA, YSYEKL. The CDR3 has 14 amino acids. The ends were cut back, 4 bases at V and 4 bases at J, with 13 bases in the middle.

This clone was counted at least ten times. This sequence joins TRBV6-5 and TRBJ1-6, with D unresolved. V lost 6 bases, J lost 0 bases, and 9 bases lay in between. CDR1 is MNHEY and CDR2 is SVGAGI in the germline V gene. The CDR3 runs 15 residues. CDR3: CASRPGSSYNSPLHF. The DNA for the CDR3 is TGTGCCAGCAGACCCGGTAGCTCCTATAATTCACCCCTCCACTTT.

This clone has just a few counts. The chain carries TRBV5-4 and TRBJ1-1; the match to TRBD1 covers 7 bases. V gave up 0 bases and J gave up 1 base; unmatched junction bases: 0. The germline CDR1 and CDR2 sequences are SGHNT and YYREEE (reference sequence). This CDR3 comprises 14 residues. The chain's CDR3 is CASSLDRGNTEAFF. The CDR3 nucleotides read TGTGCCAGCAGCTTGGACAGGGGGAACACTGAAGCTTTCTTT. The whole variable domain, filled in from reference TRBV5-4 and TRBJ1-1, reads ETGVTQSPTHLIKTRGQQVTLRCSSQSGHNTVSWYQQALGQGPQFIFQYYREEENGRGNFPPRFSGLQFPNYSSELNVNALELDDSALYLCASSLDRGNTEAFFGQGTRLTVV.

This clone was observed once. The chain couples TRBV6-4 to TRBJ2-2, with no clear D. Per germline, CDR1 MRHNA and CDR2 SNTAGT. The CDR3 is made up of 16 amino acids. Trimming cost V 3 bases and J 5 bases, with 16 bases left between them. The CDR3 region is CASSDSGFTATGELFF. The DNA for the CDR3 is TGTGCCAGCAGTGATTCAGGCTTCACGGCTACCGGGGAGCTGTTTTTT.

The chain links TRBV6-5 to TRBJ2-1; 8 nucleotides line up with TRBD2. This CDR3 is built from 15 residues. Trimming took 9 bases from V and 6 from J; bases not matched to a gene: 13. Germline CDR1 MNHEY, CDR2 SVGAGI. CDR3 amino acids: CASAFHGGARNEQFF. The DNA for the CDR3 is TGTGCCAGTGCATTCCACGGGGGGGCTCGCAATGAGCAGTTCTTC.

This chain links TRBV9 with TRBJ1-1; TRBD1 might be the D (6 bases). The CDR3 contains 14 residues. Germline V gives CDR1 SGDLS, CDR2 YYNGEE. Trimming left V 1 base short and J 5 bases short, with 12 bases between. As DNA, the CDR3 is TGTGCCAGCAGCGTATCAGGGGAAGGGACTGAAGCTTTCTTT. Its translation: CASSVSGEGTEAFF.

V is TRBV9 and J is TRBJ1-1; D is uncertain. There are 16 residues in the CDR3. V gave up 2 bases and J gave up 0 bases, with 14 bases separating them. Per germline, CDR1 SGDLS and CDR2 YYNGEE. The CDR3 sequence: CASSVEPFLMNTEAFF. DNA for the CDR3: TGTGCCAGCAGCGTGGAGCCTTTCCTTATGAACACTGAAGCTTTCTTT.

The chain employs TRBV4-2 and TRBJ1-1, with TRBD1 identical over 12 bases. Germline V gives CDR1 LGHNA, CDR2 YNFKEQ. V lost 3 bases to trimming and J lost 3 bases; unmatched junction nucleotides: 8. CDR3 length equals 17 residues. For the CDR3, the DNA is TGTGCCAGCAGCCATGCTGGGGACAGGGGGCGGGACACTGAAGCTTTCTTT. Protein product: CASSHAGDRGRDTEAFF.

This clone occurred once. The chain recombines TRBV14 with TRBJ1-2; D unresolved. This CDR3 is 15 amino acids long. Trimming stripped 2 bases from V and 5 bases from J, with 15 bases between. Germline assignment: CDR1 SGHDN and CDR2 FVKESK. The DNA of the CDR3 is TGTGCCAGCAGCCAAATGTCGGGGTCCCTGTATGGCTACACCTTC. Translated, it gives CASSQMSGSLYGYTF.

The chain recombines TRBV6-1 with TRBJ2-7, with 13 bases that match TRBD2. The CDR3 is made up of 15 amino acids. Per the germline V gene, CDR1 is MNHNS and CDR2 is SASEGT. The junction had 5 bases not matched to a gene; V was cut back by 7 bases and J by 2 bases. The CDR3 bases are TGTGCCAGCAACATACTAGCGGGGGGGACCTACGAGCAGTACTTC. Translation gives CASNILAGGTYEQYF.

V is TRBV7-9 and J is TRBJ2-7; D is perhaps TRBD2 (6 bases). This CDR3 spans 15 amino acids. CDR1 is SEHNR and CDR2 is FQNEAQ in the germline V gene (reference sequence). The V gene lost 2 bases and the J gene lost 4 bases, with 15 bases spanning the gap. The CDR3 nucleotides read TGTGCCAGCAGCTTAATTGTCGGAGGGACGTACGAGCAGTACTTC. This sequence encodes CASSLIVGGTYEQYF.

The chain is built from TRBV7-9 and TRBJ2-3, with TRBD1 matching over 7 bases. The length of the CDR3 is 16 residues. V lost 5 bases to trimming and J lost 0 bases; unmatched junction nucleotides: 8. CDR1 and CDR2 (germline): SEHNR, FQNEAQ (reference sequence). CDR3 loop: CASSGTGTDSTDTQYF. The CDR3 DNA reads TGTGCCAGCAGCGGCACCGGGACAGATAGCACAGATACGCAGTATTTT. Full variable domain (rest looked up from reference TRBV7-9 and TRBJ2-3): DTGVSQNPRHKITKRGQNVTFRCDPISEHNRLYWYRQTLGQGPEFLTYFQNEAQLEKSRLLSDRFSAERPKGSFSTLEIQRTEQGDSAMYLCASSGTGTDSTDTQYFGPGTRLTVL.

With respect to this clone: The junction and the germline gene differ at one end; a read error may be behind it. Here the CDR3 reads CASSLSTGDGNEQFF. In DNA, the CDR3 is TGTGCTAGCAGCTTATCCACAGGGGATGGCAATGAGCAGTTCTTC. The chain links TRBV7-7 to TRBJ2-1; 7 nucleotides match TRBD1. Germline V gene sequence: CDR1 SSHAT, CDR2 FNYEAQ (reference sequence). CDR3 length equals 15 residues. Supplemented by reference TRBV7-7 and TRBJ2-1, the full variable domain reads GAGVSQSPRYKVTKRGQDVTLRCDPISSHATLYWYQQALGQGPEFLTYFNYEAQPDKSGLPSDRFSAERPEGSISTLTIQRTEQRDSAMYRCASSLSTGDGNEQFFGPGTRLTVL.

The V and J genes are TRBV7-2 and TRBJ2-7, with 9 nucleotides matching TRBD1. Trimming cost V 3 bases and J 3 bases; bases outside gene matches: 12. The CDR3 is 17 amino acids. Germline lookup yields CDR1 SGHTA and CDR2 FQGNSA. The CDR3 DNA reads as TGTGCCAGCAGCTTCGGGACAGGGACCGTTGTTAACTACGAGCAGTACTTC. This encodes CASSFGTGTVVNYEQYF.